This paragraph covers one TCR beta chain sequence. What it recognizes is unknown. Notes on the study in general: Whole repertoires were not studied in the larger cohort, only one V-J beta rearrangement. The TCR gene usage of tumor memory CD4+ T cells clustered together with blood and lymph node memory CD4+ cells and with lymph node naive CD4+ cells. Tumor Tregs overlapped most with tumor, then blood, naive CD4+ cells.

The CDR3 is 16 residues long. V was pared by 4 bases and J by 2 bases, with 18 bases between. Germline CDR1 DFQATT, CDR2 SNEGSKA (reference sequence). Treg sorting used a CD4+CD25+CD127-/low gate. Constant-region reverse primers amplified full-length variable regions, followed by semi-nested Nested Universal Primer A PCR. Using its own MiXCR run on the 5' RACE reads, TCRdb lists one record per CDR3 protein. The sample carries roughly 58,000 distinct CDR3 sequences, around 21% recorded once. Material: tumor-infiltrating Tregs sorted from the breast tumor. The clonotype was recovered from a female donor with breast cancer. The V gene is TRBV20-1, the J gene TRBJ2-1; TRBD1 is a possible D gene (5 bases). This chain's CDR3 is CSANTGYYSPYNEQFF. The CDR3 DNA reads TGCAGTGCTAATACAGGATACTACAGCCCCTACAATGAGCAGTTCTTC.